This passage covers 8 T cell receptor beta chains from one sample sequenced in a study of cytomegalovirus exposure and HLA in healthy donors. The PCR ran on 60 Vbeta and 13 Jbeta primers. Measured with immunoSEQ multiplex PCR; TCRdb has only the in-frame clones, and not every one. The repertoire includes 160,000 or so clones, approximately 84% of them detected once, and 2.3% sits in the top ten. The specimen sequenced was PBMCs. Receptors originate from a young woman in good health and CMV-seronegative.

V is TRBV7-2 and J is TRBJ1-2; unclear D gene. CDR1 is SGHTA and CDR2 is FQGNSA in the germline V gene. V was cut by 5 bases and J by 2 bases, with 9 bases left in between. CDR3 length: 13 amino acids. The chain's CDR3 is CASSPPANYGYTF. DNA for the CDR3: TGTGCCAGCAGCCCCCCTGCGAACTATGGCTACACCTTC.

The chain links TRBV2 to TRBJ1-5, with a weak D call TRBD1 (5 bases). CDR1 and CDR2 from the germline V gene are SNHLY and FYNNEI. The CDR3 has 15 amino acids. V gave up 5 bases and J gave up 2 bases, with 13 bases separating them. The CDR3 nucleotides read TGTGCCAGCAGTAAGGGACTTCGGGGCAATCAGCCCCAGCATTTT. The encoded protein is CASSKGLRGNQPQHF.

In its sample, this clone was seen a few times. Here the CDR3 reads CASSYLGQGHNQPQHF. The CDR3 DNA follows: TGTGCCAGCAGTTACTTGGGACAGGGGCACAATCAGCCCCAGCATTTT. This chain links TRBV6-5 with TRBJ1-5, with 10 nucleotides matching TRBD1. Unmatched junction bases numbered 3, after V lost 1 base and J lost 3 bases. This CDR3 is built from 16 residues. Germline assignment: CDR1 MNHEY and CDR2 SVGAGI.

This chain's CDR3 is CATSIRQGDGGYTF. The CDR3, as DNA: TGTGCCACCAGCATCCGACAGGGGGACGGCGGCTACACCTTC. The V and J genes are TRBV15 and TRBJ1-2; 9 bases align to TRBD1. The V gene end was trimmed by 4 bases and the J gene end by 8 bases; junction bases not matched to a gene: 8. The CDR3 runs 14 residues. Germline values: CDR1 LNHNV, CDR2 YYDKDF (reference sequence). The entire variable domain, with the rest obtained from reference TRBV15 and TRBJ1-2, is as follows: DAMVIQNPRYQVTQFGKPVTLSCSQTLNHNVMYWYQQKSSQAPKLLFHYYDKDFNNEADTPDNFQSRRPNTSFCFLDIRSPGLGDTAMYLCATSIRQGDGGYTFGSGTRLTVV.

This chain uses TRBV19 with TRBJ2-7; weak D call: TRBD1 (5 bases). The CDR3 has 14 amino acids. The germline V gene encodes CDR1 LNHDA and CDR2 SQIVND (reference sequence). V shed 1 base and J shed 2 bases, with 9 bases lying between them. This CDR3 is CASSIVGETYEQYF. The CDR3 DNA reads TGTGCCAGTAGTATAGTAGGGGAAACCTACGAGCAGTACTTC.

Written as DNA, the CDR3 is TGTGCCAGCAGCCATAAGGGACTAGCGGCCGACAATGAGCAGTTCTTC. As protein: CASSHKGLAADNEQFF. This chain links TRBV4-2 with TRBJ2-1; 11 bases map to TRBD2. V shed 3 bases and J 5 bases; nucleotides not matched to a gene: 6. The CDR3 consists of 16 residues. Germline assignment: CDR1 LGHNA and CDR2 YNFKEQ.

The CDR3 bases are TGTGCCAGCACCGGACAGGCGGTCGAGCAGTACTTC. Protein product: CASTGQAVEQYF. The chain has TRBV28 and TRBJ2-7; 7 bases are a match to TRBD1. Germline V gives CDR1 MDHEN, CDR2 SYDVKM. This CDR3 comprises 12 residues. Trimming cost V 7 bases and J 6 bases; bases outside gene matches: 6.

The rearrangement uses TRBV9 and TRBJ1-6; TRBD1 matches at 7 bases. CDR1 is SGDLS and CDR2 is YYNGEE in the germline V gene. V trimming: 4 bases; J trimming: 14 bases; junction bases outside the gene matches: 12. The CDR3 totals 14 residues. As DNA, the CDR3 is TGTGCCAGCAGCCTAGGGGGCGGATCCTACACCCTCCACTTT. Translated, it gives CASSLGGGSYTLHF.